Each of the 28 T cell receptor beta chains below was sequenced from the same sample in a study of patients and donors after allogeneic stem cell transplantation. From the RT-PCR reads, TCRdb called clonotypes with MiXCR, one entry per CDR3 protein. Of 87,000 or so distinct CDR3 sequences listed, roughly 5.1% are singletons. Sample: blood, either unsorted or a sorted T cell fraction (not recorded which). The origin of the receptors is a human donor who was either an allogeneic HSCT recipient or a stem cell or donor lymphocyte infusion donor (not recorded which). It is not recorded whose cells these are; they may come from a transplant donor.

This clonotype was counted many times. V is TRBV5-1 and J is TRBJ2-7; no firm D call. This CDR3 has 14 residues. V was pared by 0 bases and J by 7 bases, with 14 bases between. CDR1 is SGHRS and CDR2 is YFSETQ in the germline V gene. The CDR3 region is CASSLEWAPREQYF. CDR3 nucleotides: TGCGCCAGCAGCTTGGAGTGGGCCCCGCGTGAGCAGTACTTC.

This clonotype has at least ten counts. This chain uses TRBV27 with TRBJ1-6; D is unclear. Trimming stripped 8 bases from V and 5 bases from J, with 13 bases between. The CDR3 is 14 residues long. From germline, CDR1 is MNHEY and CDR2 SMNVEV (reference sequence). The CDR3 DNA reads as TGTGCCAGCTCCCGAAGGTCTGATAATTCACCCCTCCACTTT. Its translation: CASSRRSDNSPLHF.

This clonotype occurred many times. The V call is TRBV5-1, the J call TRBJ2-5; D perhaps matches TRBD1 (6 bases). The CDR3 is made up of 13 amino acids. The V gene lost 4 bases and the J gene lost 5 bases, with 12 bases spanning the gap. Germline loops: CDR1 SGHRS, CDR2 YFSETQ. CDR3 sequence (DNA): TGCGCCAGCAGCACAGGGAGCGAGGAGACCCAGTACTTC. This codes for CASSTGSEETQYF.

This clonotype was seen a few times. The chain carries TRBV30 and TRBJ1-2; TRBD1 aligns across 12 bases. Germline V gene data show CDR1 as GTSNPN and CDR2 as SVGIG (reference sequence). The CDR3 is 14 amino acids. With 6 bases clipped from V and 4 bases from J, the junction kept 6 bases outside the gene matches. CDR3 bases: TGTGCCTGTACGGGGACAGGGGGCATCTATGGCTACACCTTC. Its protein is CACTGTGGIYGYTF.

This clonotype was seen many times. V is TRBV5-1 and J is TRBJ2-1, with 9 bases aligning to TRBD2. From germline, CDR1 is SGHRS and CDR2 YFSETQ. Unmatched junction bases numbered 12, after V lost 3 bases and J lost 5 bases. The CDR3 consists of 17 residues. CDR3 sequence reads: CASSWNKSGLAHNEQFF. The DNA of the CDR3 is TGCGCCAGCAGCTGGAACAAGTCGGGACTAGCTCACAATGAGCAGTTCTTC.

J is TRBJ1-6 and V is TRBV5-6, with TRBD1 matching over 10 bases. Looked up from germline, CDR1 is SGHDT and CDR2 is YYEEEE. There are 17 residues in the CDR3. V shed 2 bases and J 8 bases; nucleotides not matched to a gene: 10. The CDR3 is CASSLYSGTGVYSPLHF. The CDR3 DNA follows: TGTGCCAGCAGCTTATACTCCGGGACAGGGGTATATTCACCCCTCCACTTT.

This clonotype showed up many times. This chain uses TRBV2 with TRBJ1-1, with D uncertain. The length of the CDR3 is 14 residues. Germline-derived CDR1 and CDR2 are SNHLY and FYNNEI. The V end lost 5 bases, the J end lost 4 bases, and 14 bases lay between the germline ends. CDR3 coding DNA: TGTGCCAGCAGTCCCCGGTTGGTAAGCACTGAAGCTTTCTTT. It encodes CASSPRLVSTEAFF.

This clonotype was found many times. The J gene is TRBJ2-7, the V gene TRBV20-1, with no clear D. Per germline, CDR1 DFQATT and CDR2 SNEGSKA (reference sequence). Between the trimmed V and J ends, which lost 1 base and 1 base, there was a span of 11 bases. This CDR3 comprises 14 residues. CDR3 region: CSARGLSSSYEQYF. CDR3 nucleotides: TGCAGTGCTAGAGGACTTAGCTCATCCTACGAGCAGTACTTC.

The chain couples TRBV4-1 to TRBJ2-2; tentatively, D is TRBD1 (5 bases). Germline assignment: CDR1 MGHRA and CDR2 YSYEKL. The length of the CDR3 is 15 residues. Deletions cut 1 base from V and 8 bases from J, with 14 bases between. The CDR3 coding sequence is TGCGCCAGCAGCCAAGGGTTAAGGGGCCGGGGGGAGCTGTTTTTT. It translates to CASSQGLRGRGELFF.

The gene calls are TRBV7-6 and TRBJ1-4, with D possibly being TRBD1 (5 bases). From germline, CDR1 is SGHVS and CDR2 FNYEAQ. The CDR3 sequence is 15 residues long. The V and J ends lost 0 bases and 7 bases respectively, with 12 bases between them. As DNA, the CDR3 is TGTGCCAGCAGCTTAGCTAGAGGGGCGACTGAAAAACTGTTTTTT. As protein: CASSLARGATEKLFF. Full variable domain (missing parts from reference TRBV7-6 and TRBJ1-4): GAGVSQSPRYKVTKRGQDVALRCDPISGHVSLYWYRQALGQGPEFLTYFNYEAQQDKSGLPNDRFSAERPEGSISTLTIQRTEQRDSAMYRCASSLARGATEKLFFGSGTQLSVL.

This clonotype was seen only a few times. The rearrangement joins TRBV11-3 to TRBJ2-1; 9 bases line up with TRBD1. The CDR3 consists of 15 residues. After removal of 1 base from V and 5 bases from J, the junction contained 3 bases not matched to a gene. Germline lookup yields CDR1 SGHNT and CDR2 YENEEA. The CDR3: CASSLAGQGDNEQFF. The CDR3 DNA reads TGTGCCAGCAGCTTAGCGGGACAGGGTGACAATGAGCAGTTCTTC.

A few counts support this clonotype. The rearrangement uses TRBV6-1 and TRBJ2-2; 8 bases match TRBD2. Germline-derived CDR1 and CDR2 are MNHNS and SASEGT. The CDR3 has 15 amino acids. V lost 10 bases and J lost 4; bases outside the gene matches: 11. The CDR3 protein is CATRGGVRSTGELFF. The CDR3 nucleotides are TGTGCCACCCGGGGGGGAGTGAGGAGCACCGGGGAGCTGTTTTTT.

The sample holds many counts of this clonotype. The chain uses TRBV2 and TRBJ1-1; D is unresolved. Per the germline V gene, CDR1 is SNHLY and CDR2 is FYNNEI. The CDR3 covers 13 residues. Trimming removed 3 bases from V and 8 bases from J, with 13 bases in between. CDR3 residues: CASSDVAGWEAFF. DNA for the CDR3: TGTGCCAGCAGTGATGTGGCAGGTTGGGAAGCTTTCTTT.

This clonotype was found many times. V is TRBV2 and J is TRBJ1-4; 7 nucleotides agree with TRBD1. This CDR3 has 13 amino acids. The V segment lost 5 bases and the J segment 6 bases; nucleotides outside the gene matches: 3. From germline, CDR1 is SNHLY and CDR2 FYNNEI. CDR3 amino acids: CASSQGEDEKLFF. CDR3 sequence (DNA): TGTGCCAGCAGTCAGGGGGAGGATGAAAAACTGTTTTTT.

Many counts were recorded for this clonotype. The chain uses TRBV7-8 and TRBJ1-4, with 7 bases lining up with TRBD1. The V gene's germline CDR1 is SGHVS and CDR2 FQNEAQ. The ends lost 2 bases at V and 8 bases at J; junction bases unmatched: 8. The CDR3 is made up of 15 amino acids. CDR3 coding DNA: TGTGCCAGCAGCTTAAGGAACAGGGGAGGGGAAAAACTGTTTTTT. Translated: CASSLRNRGGEKLFF.

This clonotype was seen many times. The chain carries TRBV2 and TRBJ1-2; a possible D gene is TRBD1 (6 bases). Germline CDR1 SNHLY, CDR2 FYNNEI. Trimming removed 7 bases at V and 0 bases at J, with 18 bases between. The CDR3 runs to 16 residues. The CDR3 sequence: CASTLQAGEANYGYTF. The DNA of the CDR3 is TGTGCCAGCACCCTACAGGCAGGGGAAGCTAACTATGGCTACACCTTC. The full variable domain, in which reference TRBV2 and TRBJ1-2 provide the parts outside the CDR3, is EPEVTQTPSHQVTQMGQEVILRCVPISNHLYFYWYRQILGQKVEFLVSFYNNEISEKSEIFDDQFSVERPDGSNFTLKIRSTKLEDSAMYFCASTLQAGEANYGYTFGSGTRLTVV.

The table lists this clonotype with many counts. The chain has TRBV20-1 and TRBJ2-7; D is perhaps TRBD2 (7 bases). The V gene's germline CDR1 is DFQATT and CDR2 SNEGSKA (reference sequence). There are 12 residues in the CDR3. Trimming took 7 bases from V and 6 from J, leaving 16 bases between them. The CDR3 region has the DNA TGCAGTGTTAGCCGGCGGGGGCTCGAGCAGTACTTC. Its translation: CSVSRRGLEQYF.

In its sample, this clonotype was seen many times. This sequence joins TRBV5-1 and TRBJ2-7; 9 bases are a match to TRBD1. The CDR3 consists of 14 residues. V lost 5 bases and J lost 2; bases outside the gene matches: 5. Germline CDR1 is SGHRS and CDR2 is YFSETQ. The CDR3 here is CASRAGTGPYEQYF. In nucleotides, the CDR3 is TGCGCCAGCAGAGCGGGGACAGGGCCCTACGAGCAGTACTTC.

This clonotype was counted ten times or more. The chain has TRBV25-1 and TRBJ1-5; TRBD1 matches at 9 bases. Germline lookup yields CDR1 MGHDK and CDR2 SYGVNS. The CDR3 sequence is 14 residues long. V was pared by 4 bases and J by 8 bases, with 6 bases of the junction left unmatched. The CDR3 region is CASSVGTGLKPQHF. Here the CDR3 DNA reads TGTGCCAGCAGTGTCGGGACAGGGTTAAAGCCCCAGCATTTT.

The chain links TRBV10-3 to TRBJ2-5; 9 bases match TRBD2. There are 16 residues in the CDR3. Per germline, CDR1 ENHRY and CDR2 SYGVKD. Trimming removed 0 bases from V and 4 bases from J; junction bases left unmatched: 6. In nucleotides, the CDR3 is TGTGCCATCAGTGAGTCCCGCGCGGGAGGGGGAGAGACCCAGTACTTC. Protein sequence: CAISESRAGGGETQYF.

The chain has TRBV5-5 and TRBJ2-5; no definite D call. The CDR3 has 13 residues. Trimming left V 2 bases short and J 2 bases short, with 7 bases between. The V gene's germline CDR1 is SGHKS and CDR2 YYEKEE (reference sequence). CDR3: CASSLRDQETQYF. The CDR3 DNA sequence: TGTGCCAGCAGCTTAAGGGATCAAGAGACCCAGTACTTC.

This clonotype was counted at least ten times. This rearrangement joins TRBV27 to TRBJ2-7; 8 bases match TRBD2. The CDR3 consists of 15 residues. J was trimmed by 6 bases and V by 10 bases; bases with no gene match: 17. Germline V lookup: CDR1 MNHEY, CDR2 SMNVEV (reference sequence). CDR3 bases: TGTGCCATCCTTTATCCGGGAGGGCCTAATGTCGAGCAGTACTTC. It yields the protein CAILYPGGPNVEQYF.

This clonotype was seen at least ten times. This rearrangement joins TRBV5-1 to TRBJ2-5; TRBD1 aligns across 11 bases. The V and J ends lost 4 bases and 4 bases, in that order; junction bases with no gene match: 9. The CDR3 loop spans 16 amino acids. Germline values: CDR1 SGHRS, CDR2 YFSETQ. This CDR3 is CASSGGGQGAVETQYF. The CDR3 nucleotides are TGCGCCAGCAGCGGGGGAGGACAGGGGGCTGTAGAGACCCAGTACTTC.

In this sample, this clonotype turned up many times. This sequence joins TRBV6-6 and TRBJ2-7, with D hard to call. V dropped 4 bases and J dropped 0 bases, with 7 bases sitting between them. Germline V CDR1 and CDR2: MNHNY, SVGAGI (reference sequence). The CDR3 is 13 amino acids. The CDR3 reads CASSFSVSYEQYF. The CDR3 DNA is TGTGCCAGCAGTTTCTCAGTCTCCTACGAGCAGTACTTC.

Ten or more counts support this clonotype. The V call is TRBV7-9, the J call TRBJ2-1; 11 bases are a match to TRBD2. Trimming at V came to 5 bases and at J to 3 bases, leaving 9 bases not matched to a gene. Germline V gives CDR1 SEHNR, CDR2 FQNEAQ (reference sequence). CDR3 length: 17 residues. The CDR3 nucleotides are TGTGCCAGCAGCCCGGGAACTAGCGGGAGTGACTACAATGAGCAGTTCTTC. This sequence encodes CASSPGTSGSDYNEQFF. The full variable domain, completed using reference TRBV7-9 and TRBJ2-1, is DTGVSQNPRHKITKRGQNVTFRCDPISEHNRLYWYRQTLGQGPEFLTYFQNEAQLEKSRLLSDRFSAERPKGSFSTLEIQRTEQGDSAMYLCASSPGTSGSDYNEQFFGPGTRLTVL.

This clonotype was detected ten times or more. The V call is TRBV7-2, the J call TRBJ2-5, with 10 positions matching TRBD2. Germline CDR1 and CDR2: SGHTA and FQGNSA. J was trimmed by 7 bases and V by 1 base; bases with no gene match: 6. The CDR3 consists of 15 residues. The CDR3 spells CASSLDVGLAATQYF. In DNA form, the CDR3 reads TGTGCCAGCAGCTTAGATGTCGGACTAGCGGCGACCCAGTACTTC.

At least ten counts were recorded for this clonotype. The chain has TRBV7-9 and TRBJ1-2; no reliable D call. This CDR3 is 14 amino acids long. Trimming shortened V by 2 bases and J by 4 bases, and 11 bases separated the two germline ends. Germline-derived CDR1 and CDR2 are SEHNR and FQNEAQ (reference sequence). The CDR3 spells CASSLLTGPYGYTF. The CDR3 DNA follows: TGTGCCAGCAGCTTACTGACCGGGCCCTATGGCTACACCTTC. The variable domain in full, completed from reference TRBV7-9 and TRBJ1-2, reads DTGVSQNPRHKITKRGQNVTFRCDPISEHNRLYWYRQTLGQGPEFLTYFQNEAQLEKSRLLSDRFSAERPKGSFSTLEIQRTEQGDSAMYLCASSLLTGPYGYTFGSGTRLTVV.

This clonotype was detected ten times or more. The gene calls are TRBV7-3 and TRBJ2-3; 7 bases align to TRBD2. After removal of 1 base from V and 12 bases from J, the junction contained 7 bases not matched to a gene. The CDR3 has 13 amino acids. Germline V lookup: CDR1 SGHTA, CDR2 FQGTGA. DNA for the CDR3: TGTGCCAGCAGCTTAAGTGGAGGGGACTATCAGTATTTT. Its protein product is CASSLSGGDYQYF. The whole variable domain, remainder taken from reference TRBV7-3 and TRBJ2-3, is GAGVSQTPSNKVTEKGKYVELRCDPISGHTALYWYRQSLGQGPEFLIYFQGTGAADDSGLPNDRFFAVRPEGSVSTLKIQRTERGDSAVYLCASSLSGGDYQYFGPGTRLTVL.